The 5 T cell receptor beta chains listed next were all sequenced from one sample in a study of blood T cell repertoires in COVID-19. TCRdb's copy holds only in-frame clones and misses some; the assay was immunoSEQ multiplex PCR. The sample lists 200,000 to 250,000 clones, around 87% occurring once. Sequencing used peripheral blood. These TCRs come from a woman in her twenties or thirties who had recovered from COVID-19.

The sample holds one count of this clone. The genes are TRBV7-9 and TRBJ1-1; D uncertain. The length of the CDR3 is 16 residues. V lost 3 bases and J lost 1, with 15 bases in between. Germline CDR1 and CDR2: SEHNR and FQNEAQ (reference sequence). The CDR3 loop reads CASSFTRGWSNTEAFF. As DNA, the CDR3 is TGTGCCAGCAGCTTTACGCGGGGTTGGTCGAACACTGAAGCTTTCTTT.

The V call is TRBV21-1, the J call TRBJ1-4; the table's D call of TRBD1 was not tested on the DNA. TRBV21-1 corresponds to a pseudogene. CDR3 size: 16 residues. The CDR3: CASSTHQGWFFEKLFF. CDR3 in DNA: TGTGCCAGCAGCACTCATCAGGGGTGGTTCTTTGAAAAACTGTTTTTT.

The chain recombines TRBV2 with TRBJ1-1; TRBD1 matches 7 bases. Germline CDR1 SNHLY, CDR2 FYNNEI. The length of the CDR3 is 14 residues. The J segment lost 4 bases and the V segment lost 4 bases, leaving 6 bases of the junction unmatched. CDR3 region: CASSVEGAGTEAFF. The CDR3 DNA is TGTGCCAGCAGTGTGGAGGGGGCGGGCACTGAAGCTTTCTTT.

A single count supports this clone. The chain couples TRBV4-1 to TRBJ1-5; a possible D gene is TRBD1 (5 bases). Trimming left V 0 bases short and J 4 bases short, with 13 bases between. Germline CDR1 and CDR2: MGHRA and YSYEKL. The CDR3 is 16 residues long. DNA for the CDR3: TGCGCCAGCAGCCAAGATCTTAACAGGCAGAATCAGCCCCAGCATTTT. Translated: CASSQDLNRQNQPQHF.

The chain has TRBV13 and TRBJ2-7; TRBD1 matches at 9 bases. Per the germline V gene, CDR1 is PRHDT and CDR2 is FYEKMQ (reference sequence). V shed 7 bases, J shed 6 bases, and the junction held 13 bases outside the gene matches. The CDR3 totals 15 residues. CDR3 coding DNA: TGTGCCAGCAAACAGGGGGCAGGGGGCGTTTCCGAGCAGTACTTC. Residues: CASKQGAGGVSEQYF.